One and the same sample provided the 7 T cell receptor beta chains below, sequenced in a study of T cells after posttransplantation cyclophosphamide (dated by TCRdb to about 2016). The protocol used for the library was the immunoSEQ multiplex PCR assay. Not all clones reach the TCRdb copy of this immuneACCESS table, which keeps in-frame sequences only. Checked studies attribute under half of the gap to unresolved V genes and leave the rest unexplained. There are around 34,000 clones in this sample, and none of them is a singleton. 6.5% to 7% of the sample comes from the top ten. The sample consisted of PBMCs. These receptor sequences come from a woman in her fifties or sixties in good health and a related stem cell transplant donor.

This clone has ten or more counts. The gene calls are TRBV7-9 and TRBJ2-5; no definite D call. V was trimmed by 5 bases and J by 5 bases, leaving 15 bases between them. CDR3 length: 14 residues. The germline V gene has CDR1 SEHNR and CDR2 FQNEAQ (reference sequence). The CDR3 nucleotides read TGTGCCAGCAGCGCGCGGAGTTCGAGGGAGACCCAGTACTTC. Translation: CASSARSSRETQYF.

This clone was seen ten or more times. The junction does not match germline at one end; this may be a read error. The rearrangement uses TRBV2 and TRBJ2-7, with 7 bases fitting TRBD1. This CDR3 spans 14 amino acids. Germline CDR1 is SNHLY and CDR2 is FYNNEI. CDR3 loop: CASSGQDNAYGQYF. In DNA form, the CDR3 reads TGTGCCAGCAGCGGACAGGACAACGCCTACGGGCAGTACTTC.

The CDR3 DNA is TGTGCCTGGAGTAGGGGGACAGGGAGGGATCAGCCCCAGCATTTT. Protein product: CAWSRGTGRDQPQHF. The chain has TRBV30 and TRBJ1-5; TRBD1 matches at 9 bases. Germline V CDR1 and CDR2: GTSNPN, SVGIG (reference sequence). This CDR3 contains 15 residues. V lost 2 bases, J lost 5 bases, and 7 bases stayed unmatched.

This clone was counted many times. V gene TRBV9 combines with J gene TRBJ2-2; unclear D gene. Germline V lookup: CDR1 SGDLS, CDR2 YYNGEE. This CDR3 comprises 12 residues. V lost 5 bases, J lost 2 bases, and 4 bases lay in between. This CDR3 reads CASSPNTGELFF. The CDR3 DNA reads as TGTGCCAGCAGTCCTAACACCGGGGAGCTGTTTTTT.

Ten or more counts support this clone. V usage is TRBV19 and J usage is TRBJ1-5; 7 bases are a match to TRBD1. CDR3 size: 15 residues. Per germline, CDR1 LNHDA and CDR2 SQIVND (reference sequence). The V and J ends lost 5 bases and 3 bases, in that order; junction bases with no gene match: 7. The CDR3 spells CASSATTGTNQPQHF. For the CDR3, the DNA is TGTGCCAGTAGTGCAACGACAGGGACCAATCAGCCCCAGCATTTT.

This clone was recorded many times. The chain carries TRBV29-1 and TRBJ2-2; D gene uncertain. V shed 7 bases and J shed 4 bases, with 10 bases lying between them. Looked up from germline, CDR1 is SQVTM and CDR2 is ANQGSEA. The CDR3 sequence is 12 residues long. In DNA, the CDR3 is TGCAGCGGCGGAGAGGCCACCGGGGAGCTGTTTTTT. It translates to CSGGEATGELFF.

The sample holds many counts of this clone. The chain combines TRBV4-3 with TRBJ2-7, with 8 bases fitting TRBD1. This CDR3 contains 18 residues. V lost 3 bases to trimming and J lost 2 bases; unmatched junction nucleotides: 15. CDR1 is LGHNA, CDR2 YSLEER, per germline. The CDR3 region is CASSQRRTGTGDTYEQYF. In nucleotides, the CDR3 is TGCGCCAGCAGCCAGAGGAGAACTGGGACAGGAGACACCTACGAGCAGTACTTC.